Listed here are 31 T cell receptor beta chains from one sample, sequenced in a study of blood T cell repertoires in COVID-19. Here immunoSEQ multiplex PCR was the method, and the copy in TCRdb shows in-frame clones only, minus some. In the table there are under 200,000 clones, about 90% of which are singletons. Sequences were obtained from peripheral blood. The receptors originated from a woman in her sixties with COVID-19, enrolled during active disease.

The V gene is TRBV7-3, the J gene TRBJ1-1; weak D call: TRBD1 (6 bases). This CDR3 spans 16 amino acids. Looked up from germline, CDR1 is SGHTA and CDR2 is FQGTGA. The V gene lost 8 bases and the J gene lost 0 bases, with 19 bases spanning the gap. CDR3 bases: TGTGCCAGCGGGTATGAGAGCAGGGACATGAACACTGAAGCTTTCTTT. Encoded protein: CASGYESRDMNTEAFF.

The CDR3, as DNA: TGCGCCAGCAGCCAGACAGGGGGGAGCTATGGCTACACCTTC. Its translation: CASSQTGGSYGYTF. The rearrangement uses TRBV4-3 and TRBJ1-2; 9 nucleotides agree with TRBD1. Per the germline V gene, CDR1 is LGHNA and CDR2 is YSLEER. The length of the CDR3 is 14 residues. The junction had 3 bases not matched to a gene; V was cut back by 3 bases and J by 4 bases.

This sequence joins TRBV10-3 and TRBJ1-1; D unclear. The V end lost 8 bases, the J end lost 2 bases, and 12 bases lay between the germline ends. Germline-derived CDR1 and CDR2 are ENHRY and SYGVKD. CDR3 length: 13 residues. CDR3 loop: CAIGLHTNTEAFF. For the CDR3, the DNA is TGTGCCATCGGCCTCCATACCAACACTGAAGCTTTCTTT.

The V gene is TRBV13, the J gene TRBJ1-1, with 10 bases fitting TRBD1. In germline, CDR1 is PRHDT, CDR2 FYEKMQ (reference sequence). CDR3 length: 15 amino acids. After removal of 4 bases from V and 6 bases from J, the junction contained 8 bases not matched to a gene. The DNA for the CDR3 is TGTGCCAGCAGCTCCCGGACAGGGGGTATCGCTGAAGCTTTCTTT. Residues: CASSSRTGGIAEAFF.

The V gene is TRBV4-1, the J gene TRBJ1-5; TRBD1 agrees at 7 bases. From germline, CDR1 is MGHRA and CDR2 YSYEKL. The V segment lost 4 bases and the J segment 2 bases; nucleotides outside the gene matches: 11. The CDR3 spans 17 residues. Written as DNA, the CDR3 is TGCGCCAGCAGCCGAGACTACCGGGACAGACGCAATCAGCCCCAGCATTTT. It yields the protein CASSRDYRDRRNQPQHF.

V and J are TRBV7-9 and TRBJ1-4; 7 nucleotides align to TRBD1. Per the germline V gene, CDR1 is SEHNR and CDR2 is FQNEAQ (reference sequence). This CDR3 is built from 14 residues. V was clipped by 4 bases and J by 9 bases; unmatched bases: 8. The CDR3 reads CASSSDPGQKKLFF. The DNA for the CDR3 is TGTGCCAGCAGCTCAGACCCGGGACAGAAAAAACTGTTTTTT.

This chain links TRBV28 with TRBJ2-1, with 8 bases lining up with TRBD2. This CDR3 region has 15 residues. The ends lost 4 bases at V and 10 bases at J; junction bases unmatched: 12. Per the germline V gene, CDR1 is MDHEN and CDR2 is SYDVKM. The CDR3 DNA is TGTGCCAGCAGTTGGCCGGGGGGGCAAATAGGGGAGCAGTTCTTC. Protein sequence: CASSWPGGQIGEQFF.

CDR3 sequence: CASSSTDRGVHEQYF. The CDR3 nucleotides are TGTGCCAGCAGTTCGACGGACAGGGGTGTGCACGAGCAGTACTTC. The chain employs TRBV28 and TRBJ2-7; 9 bases match TRBD1. The CDR3 totals 15 residues. Trimming removed 4 bases from V and 5 bases from J; junction bases left unmatched: 9. Germline V lookup: CDR1 MDHEN, CDR2 SYDVKM.

This chain joins TRBV6-5 and TRBJ1-3; a possible D gene is TRBD1 (5 bases). The germline CDR1 and CDR2 sequences are MNHEY and SVGAGI. There are 15 residues in the CDR3. Deletions cut 6 bases from V and 0 bases from J, with 12 bases between. CDR3 in amino acids: CASSRDSFSGNTIYF. CDR3 DNA: TGTGCCAGCAGCCGGGACTCGTTCTCTGGAAACACCATATATTTT.

V and J are TRBV6-5 and TRBJ2-5; no definite D call. CDR1 is MNHEY and CDR2 is SVGAGI in the germline V gene. CDR3 length: 14 amino acids. Trimming took 2 bases from V and 2 from J, leaving 9 bases between them. CDR3 in amino acids: CASSYGQRQETQYF. CDR3 sequence (DNA): TGTGCCAGCAGTTACGGGCAAAGACAAGAGACCCAGTACTTC.

The V gene is TRBV10-3, the J gene TRBJ1-1; D is possibly TRBD1 (6 bases). CDR3 size: 11 residues. CDR1 is ENHRY and CDR2 is SYGVKD in the germline V gene. Trimming removed 10 bases at V and 9 bases at J, with 15 bases between. CDR3 nucleotide sequence: TGTGCCACTCAGACAGGCCAGCAAGCTTTCTTT. It yields the protein CATQTGQQAFF.

The J gene is TRBJ2-6, the V gene TRBV10-2; TRBD1 might be the D (5 bases). The CDR3 sequence is 15 residues long. Per germline, CDR1 WSHSY and CDR2 SAAADI. Trimming took 4 bases from V and 2 from J, leaving 9 bases between them. The CDR3 sequence: CASSVQAAGANVLTF. The CDR3 bases are TGCGCCAGCAGTGTACAGGCAGCTGGGGCCAACGTCCTGACTTTC.

The CDR3 coding sequence is TGTGCCAGCAGCAAACGAGATCAGCCCCAGCATTTT. Translated, it gives CASSKRDQPQHF. The V gene is TRBV21-1, the J gene TRBJ1-5. TRBV21-1 is assigned pseudogene status. The CDR3 is 12 residues long.

V gene TRBV15 combines with J gene TRBJ2-7; 8 nucleotides agree with TRBD2. This CDR3 comprises 15 residues. With V trimmed by 3 bases and J by 2 bases, 6 bases remained unmatched. Germline lookup yields CDR1 LNHNV and CDR2 YYDKDF (reference sequence). CDR3 in amino acids: CATSRQLAGPYEQYF. CDR3 sequence (DNA): TGTGCCACCAGCAGGCAGCTAGCGGGCCCCTACGAGCAGTACTTC. Full variable domain (outside the CDR3, taken from reference TRBV15 and TRBJ2-7): DAMVIQNPRYQVTQFGKPVTLSCSQTLNHNVMYWYQQKSSQAPKLLFHYYDKDFNNEADTPDNFQSRRPNTSFCFLDIRSPGLGDTAMYLCATSRQLAGPYEQYFGPGTRLTVT.

This rearrangement joins TRBV30 to TRBJ2-7, with TRBD1 matching 8 bases. The length of the CDR3 is 14 residues. Germline trimming cut 5 bases from V and 1 base from J; bases unmatched to any gene: 7. Looked up from germline, CDR1 is GTSNPN and CDR2 is SVGIG (reference sequence). CDR3 amino acids: CAWERDRTSYEQYF. CDR3 DNA sequence: TGTGCCTGGGAACGGGACAGGACTTCCTACGAGCAGTACTTC.

The rearrangement joins TRBV12-5 to TRBJ2-1; possibly TRBD2 for D (6 bases). CDR3 length: 16 amino acids. Trimming cost V 5 bases and J 4 bases, with 18 bases left between them. Germline values: CDR1 LGHNT, CDR2 FRNRAP. This chain's CDR3 is CASGGGDGSGYNEQFF. As DNA, the CDR3 is TGTGCTAGTGGTGGAGGGGACGGGAGCGGGTACAATGAGCAGTTCTTC.

V usage is TRBV2 and J usage is TRBJ1-1, with D unresolved. V dropped 7 bases and J dropped 3 bases, with 9 bases sitting between them. This CDR3 comprises 12 residues. In germline, CDR1 is SNHLY, CDR2 FYNNEI. The CDR3 loop is CASNPEDTEAFF. The CDR3 region has the DNA TGTGCCAGCAATCCTGAGGACACTGAAGCTTTCTTT.

The chain joins TRBV24-1 to TRBJ2-7; 7 positions agree with TRBD1. The CDR3 runs 16 residues. V lost 5 bases to trimming and J lost 2 bases; unmatched junction nucleotides: 11. Germline assignment: CDR1 KGHDR and CDR2 SFDVKD. CDR3 residues: CATSGNSGTATYEQYF. The CDR3 DNA reads TGTGCCACCAGTGGCAACTCCGGGACAGCGACCTACGAGCAGTACTTC.

This chain links TRBV6-1 with TRBJ1-1, with a tentative D call TRBD1 (6 bases). In germline, CDR1 is MNHNS, CDR2 SASEGT. Deletions cut 2 bases from V and 1 base from J, with 8 bases between. The CDR3 sequence is 14 residues long. The CDR3 DNA is TGTGCCAGCAGTGAACCCAGGGGGAACACTGAAGCTTTCTTT. Its translation is CASSEPRGNTEAFF.

The gene calls are TRBV7-9 and TRBJ1-1; D call uncertain. This CDR3 is 13 amino acids long. Germline assignment: CDR1 SEHNR and CDR2 FQNEAQ (reference sequence). Trimming shortened V by 6 bases and J by 3 bases, and 11 bases separated the two germline ends. CDR3 amino acids: CASRLQSYTEAFF. CDR3 bases: TGTGCCAGCAGGCTACAGAGTTACACTGAAGCTTTCTTT.

V and J are TRBV28 and TRBJ1-6; D remains unclear. From germline, CDR1 is MDHEN and CDR2 SYDVKM. The CDR3 consists of 15 residues. V was trimmed by 2 bases and J by 5 bases, leaving 10 bases between them. CDR3 loop: CASSLNPGDNSPLHF. CDR3 nucleotides: TGTGCCAGCAGTTTAAATCCGGGAGATAATTCACCCCTCCACTTT.

The chain couples TRBV4-3 to TRBJ2-7; TRBD1 matches at 7 bases. The V gene's germline CDR1 is LGHNA and CDR2 YSLEER. The CDR3 sequence is 16 residues long. Germline trimming cut 3 bases from V and 0 bases from J; bases unmatched to any gene: 8. CDR3 sequence: CASSHLTGSNSYEQYF. In DNA, the CDR3 is TGCGCCAGCAGCCATTTGACAGGGTCAAACTCCTACGAGCAGTACTTC.

The J gene is TRBJ1-1, the V gene TRBV10-3; TRBD1 is a possible D gene (5 bases). This CDR3 is built from 15 residues. Trimming took off 3 bases at V and 1 base at J, with 12 bases between the two ends. The germline V gene has CDR1 ENHRY and CDR2 SYGVKD. The CDR3 region has the DNA TGTGCCATCAGTGAAGGGAGGACAACGAACACTGAAGCTTTCTTT. Its protein product is CAISEGRTTNTEAFF.

CDR3 DNA: TGTGCCAGCAGCCTCCGACTAGCGGGAGTTCGAGAGCAGTACTTC. Amino acid sequence: CASSLRLAGVREQYF. The rearrangement links TRBV11-2 to TRBJ2-7; 12 bases match TRBD2. The CDR3 runs 15 residues. Germline lookup yields CDR1 SGHAT and CDR2 FQNNGV. V was clipped by 5 bases and J by 7 bases; unmatched bases: 9.

The rearrangement joins TRBV28 to TRBJ2-7; D might be TRBD2 (5 bases). The CDR3 contains 17 residues. V was shortened by 7 bases and J by 4 bases, with 26 bases between the two germline ends. CDR1 is MDHEN, CDR2 SYDVKM, per germline. CDR3 DNA sequence: TGTGCCAGCATACCGGGAACCCCCCTAATCGGGGTATACGAGCAGTACTTC. Its protein is CASIPGTPLIGVYEQYF.

This CDR3 reads CASSEEDRGGYGYTF. CDR3 nucleotides: TGTGCCAGCAGTGAAGAGGACAGGGGCGGCTATGGCTACACCTTC. The V and J genes are TRBV2 and TRBJ1-2; 9 bases line up with TRBD1. V lost 1 base, J lost 4 bases, and 4 bases stayed unmatched. The germline V gene has CDR1 SNHLY and CDR2 FYNNEI. The CDR3 length is 15 residues.

The chain recombines TRBV18 with TRBJ2-7; 11 bases are a match to TRBD1. The CDR3 has 14 residues. Germline loops: CDR1 KGHSH, CDR2 LQKENI. Germline trimming cut 3 bases from V and 4 bases from J; bases unmatched to any gene: 2. Here the CDR3 reads CASSPDRGPYEQYF. CDR3 coding DNA: TGTGCCAGCTCACCGGACAGGGGGCCGTACGAGCAGTACTTC.

The chain joins TRBV6-2 or TRBV6-3 to TRBJ1-5; TRBD1 matches at 7 bases. This CDR3 is built from 14 residues. With V trimmed by 5 bases and J by 5 bases, 6 bases remained unmatched. The germline V gene encodes CDR1 MNHEY and CDR2 SVGEGT. The CDR3 region is CASSGTALYQPQHF. CDR3 coding DNA: TGTGCCAGCAGTGGGACAGCTCTTTATCAGCCCCAGCATTTT.

V usage is TRBV9 and J usage is TRBJ2-7; TRBD2 agrees at 7 bases. The CDR3 runs 14 residues. With 1 base clipped from V and 6 bases from J, the junction kept 7 bases outside the gene matches. Germline-derived CDR1 and CDR2 are SGDLS and YYNGEE. The DNA for the CDR3 is TGTGCCAGCAGCGTATCTAGCGGAGCTGGCGAGCAGTACTTC. Its protein is CASSVSSGAGEQYF.

The chain carries TRBV5-1 and TRBJ1-2, with TRBD1 matching 9 bases. Germline loops: CDR1 SGHRS, CDR2 YFSETQ. The ends lost 5 bases at V and 0 bases at J; junction bases unmatched: 8. The CDR3 loop spans 16 amino acids. The CDR3 sequence is CASSRGTGPANYGYTF. CDR3 DNA: TGCGCCAGCAGTCGTGGGACAGGGCCCGCTAACTATGGCTACACCTTC.

This clone was seen more than once but under ten times. The chain couples TRBV28 to TRBJ1-3; D is unresolved. The length of the CDR3 is 15 residues. Between the trimmed V and J ends, which lost 3 bases and 4 bases, there was a span of 13 bases. Per germline, CDR1 MDHEN and CDR2 SYDVKM. The CDR3 loop reads CASSFGVRVGNTIYF. The CDR3 DNA sequence: TGTGCCAGCAGTTTTGGAGTGAGGGTGGGAAACACCATATATTTT.